These T cell receptor beta chains were read from a single sample in a study of T-cell reconstitution after alpha-beta-depleted transplantation in children. TCRdb re-derived calls from the PCR reads in MiXCR, one entry per CDR3 protein. This repertoire shows roughly 220,000 distinct CDR3 sequences, about 9.6% found once; its top ten account for approximately 5%. The sequences come from PBMCs from the stem cell graft donor, collected from the stem cell graft. These receptors all stem from a human donor who donated a stem cell graft to a child with SCID. Each CDR3 is given with its conserved first and last residue. A D gene is named only where the DNA matches it firmly. Part of the rows lack a size; the others show once, few, many or a class for expanded clones.

J,V,D,size,CDR3,DNA
TRBJ1-1,TRBV10-1,-,-,CATSRGGSMNTEAFF,TGCGCCACCAGCCGGGGGGGCTCCATGAACACTGAAGCTTTCTTT
TRBJ2-7,TRBV5-1,TRBD1,many,CASRNPGQGGEQYF,TGCGCCAGCCGAAACCCGGGACAGGGTGGCGAGCAGTACTTC
TRBJ2-1,TRBV4-3,-,many,CASSQVYSYNEQFF,TGCGCCAGCAGCCAAGTCTACTCCTACAATGAGCAGTTCTTC
TRBJ1-2,TRBV4-1,TRBD1,many,CASSQAPGQGYGYTF,TGCGCCAGCAGCCAAGCCCCGGGACAGGGCTATGGCTACACCTTC
TRBJ2-1,TRBV5-1,TRBD2,many,CASSSGSLAGAYNEQFF,TGCGCCAGCAGTTCAGGTTCGCTCGCGGGGGCCTACAATGAGCAGTTCTTC
TRBJ1-1,TRBV7-2,-,many,CALHWGAGSTEAFF,TGTGCGCTCCATTGGGGGGCAGGGAGCACTGAAGCTTTCTTT
TRBJ1-6,TRBV6-5,-,many,CASSYVYRAYNSPLHF,TGTGCCAGCAGTTACGTCTACCGGGCTTATAATTCACCCCTCCACTTT
TRBJ1-4,TRBV9,-,many,CASSAEAGNNEKLFF,TGTGCCAGCAGCGCCGAGGCCGGGAATAATGAAAAACTGTTTTTT
TRBJ2-5,TRBV12-3/TRBV12-4,TRBD1,many,CASSSLLDRDETQYF,TGTGCCAGCAGTTCACTCCTGGACAGGGATGAGACCCAGTACTTC
TRBJ2-7,TRBV6-5,-,many,CASSSGTPSSYEQYF,TGTGCCAGCAGTTCCGGGACACCAAGCTCCTACGAGCAGTACTTC